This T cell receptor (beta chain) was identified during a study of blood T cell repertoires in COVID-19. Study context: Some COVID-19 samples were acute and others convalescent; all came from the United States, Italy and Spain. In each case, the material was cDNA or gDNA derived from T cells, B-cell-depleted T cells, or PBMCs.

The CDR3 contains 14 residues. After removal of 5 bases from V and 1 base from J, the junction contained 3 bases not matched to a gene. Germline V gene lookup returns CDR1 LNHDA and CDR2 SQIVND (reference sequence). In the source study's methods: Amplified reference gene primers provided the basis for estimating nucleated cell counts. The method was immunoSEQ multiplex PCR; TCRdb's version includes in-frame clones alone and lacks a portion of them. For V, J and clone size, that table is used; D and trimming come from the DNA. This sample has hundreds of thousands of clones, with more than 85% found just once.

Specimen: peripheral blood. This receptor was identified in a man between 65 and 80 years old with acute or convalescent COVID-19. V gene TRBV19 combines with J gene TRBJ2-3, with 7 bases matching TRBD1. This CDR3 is CASSGDSGTDTQYF. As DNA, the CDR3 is TGTGCCAGTAGTGGGGACAGCGGCACAGATACGCAGTATTTT.